The TCR beta chain described here comes from a study of blood T cell repertoires in COVID-19. The germline V gene has CDR1 MNHEY and CDR2 SVGAGI. V shed 5 bases and J shed 8 bases, with 18 bases lying between them. This CDR3 is built from 15 residues. Sequencing was performed with immunoSEQ multiplex PCR; in TCRdb, only in-frame clones are kept and a portion is missing. The sample carries 390,000 or so clones, just over 85% recorded once. The receptor comes from a woman aged 25 to 45 with active or convalescent COVID-19. Sequences were obtained from peripheral blood. V and J are TRBV6-5 and TRBJ1-4; TRBD1 might be the D (5 bases). CDR3 coding DNA: TGTGCCAGCAGTACGACCAGGGTCGGGGGGGAAAAACTGTTTTTT. Residues: CASSTTRVGGEKLFF.